This paragraph reports one TCR beta chain. The antigen is unknown. V gave up 3 bases and J gave up 8 bases, with 13 bases separating them. The CDR3 is 13 residues long. Germline CDR1 reads KGHSH; CDR2 reads LQKENI. Each CDR3 protein gets one entry after TCRdb re-called the 5' RACE reads with MiXCR. The table has about 340,000 distinct CDR3 sequences, 8.5% to 9% seen once; the top ten hold about a sixth. These data belong to a study of T cells after yellow fever vaccination. Background on the study: For low cell numbers, libraries were made with SMART-Seq v4 Ultra Low Input.

Study-level findings and limits: Once the booster was given, most primary-vaccination clones reappeared, at over 95% for CD4 and roughly 85% for CD8. Abundant contaminating clonotypes from the bulk population could appear in FACS-sorted repertoires.

The TCR was taken from a man in his late teens or twenties who received the YFV17D yellow fever vaccine. Sequences were derived from PBMCs, sampled on the day of the first yellow fever vaccination. This sequence joins TRBV18 and TRBJ1-1; D unclear. The CDR3 nucleotides read TGTGCCAGCTCACCGCCCGTGCGGAAAGAAGCTTTCTTT. Residues: CASSPPVRKEAFF.